The 3 T cell receptor beta chains presented below share a single source sample, sequenced in a study of T-cell reconstitution after alpha-beta-depleted transplantation in children. Preparation of the TCRbeta library used unique molecular identifiers. TCRdb re-called the PCR reads through MiXCR, storing one row per CDR3 protein. The sample lists 500,000 to 600,000 distinct CDR3 sequences; approximately 20% were seen once. This material consisted of PBMCs from the stem cell graft donor, taken from the stem cell graft. These receptor sequences come from a human donor who donated a stem cell graft to a child with acute lymphoblastic leukemia.

This clonotype was recorded a few times. The V gene is TRBV5-6, the J gene TRBJ1-1, with 7 positions matching TRBD1. Germline CDR1 SGHDT, CDR2 YYEEEE. The V gene end was trimmed by 1 base and the J gene end by 1 base; junction bases not matched to a gene: 4. This CDR3 comprises 15 residues. CDR3 protein: CASSLTGQTNTEAFF. CDR3 in DNA: TGTGCCAGCAGCTTGACGGGACAGACGAACACTGAAGCTTTCTTT.

The chain has TRBV29-1 and TRBJ2-7; 9 nucleotides agree with TRBD1. The V gene's germline CDR1 is SQVTM and CDR2 ANQGSEA. The CDR3 covers 12 residues. V shed 8 bases and J 2 bases; nucleotides not matched to a gene: 4. This CDR3 is CSTGTGPYEQYF. The CDR3 coding sequence is TGCAGCACCGGGACAGGGCCCTACGAGCAGTACTTC.

The chain's CDR3 is CASSLISSPSYEQYF. DNA of the CDR3: TGCGCCAGCAGCTTGATCTCCAGCCCCTCCTACGAGCAGTACTTC. This chain uses TRBV5-1 with TRBJ2-7; D unresolved. Germline CDR1 and CDR2: SGHRS and YFSETQ. This CDR3 has 15 amino acids. Trimming removed 1 base at V and 0 bases at J, with 11 bases between.